This TCR beta chain was retrieved from a study of CD8 T cell repertoires and HIV-1 epitope variants. Overall study: Tested: three Gag epitope families, Nef HW9 and YT9.

Data came from immunoSEQ multiplex PCR; TCRdb stores just in-frame clones and leaves some out. The table records over 90,000 clones, around 67% of them present only once. The origin of this receptor is a male donor with HIV. Sequenced material: uncultured baseline CD8+ T cells from peripheral blood mononuclear cells (PBMCs).

Here the CDR3 reads CASSLLPGTGSSYEQYF. CDR3 nucleotide sequence: TGTGCCAGCAGTTTACTTCCGGGGACAGGGAGCTCCTACGAGCAGTACTTC. V and J are TRBV28 and TRBJ2-7, with 9 bases lining up with TRBD1. The trim removed 2 bases at V and 0 bases at J, leaving 8 bases unmatched. This CDR3 has 17 amino acids. CDR1 and CDR2 from the germline V gene are MDHEN and SYDVKM.